This is a list of T cell receptor beta chains from one sample in a study of PD-L1 blockade in urothelial cancer. TCRdb's copy holds only in-frame clones and misses some; the assay was immunoSEQ multiplex PCR. Among 30,000 or so clones listed, about 88% were seen once. The material was PBMCs, obtained around atezolizumab (anti-PD-L1) treatment. Receptor source: a man at least 80 years old with urothelial cancer. Each CDR3 is given with its conserved first and last residue. A D gene is named only where the DNA matches it firmly. Where a row states a size, it is once, few, many or the class of an expanded clone; other rows omit it.

clone_size j_call v_call cdr3_length d_call cdr3_aa cdr3_nt
once TRBJ2-7 TRBV5-1 16 TRBD2 CASSLSASGGSYEQYF TGCGCCAGCAGCTTGTCGGCTAGCGGGGGCTCCTACGAGCAGTACTTC
NA TRBJ2-1 TRBV28 16 NA CASSLSDGTLGNEQFF TGTGCCAGCAGTTTATCCGACGGGACATTAGGCAATGAGCAGTTCTTC
NA TRBJ2-3 TRBV30 15 TRBD2 CAWTSGRGSTDTQYF TGTGCCTGGACTAGCGGGAGGGGAAGCACAGATACGCAGTATTTT
NA TRBJ2-1 TRBV4-1 15 TRBD2 CASSQLGGAYNEQFF TGCGCCAGCAGCCAACTCGGGGGGGCCTACAATGAGCAGTTCTTC
NA TRBJ2-7 TRBV19 15 NA CASSIDRHSRYEQYF TGTGCCAGTAGTATAGATCGTCACAGCCGCTACGAGCAGTACTTC
NA TRBJ1-2 TRBV27 15 TRBD1 CASSPRQGVNYGYTF TGTGCCAGCAGCCCGAGACAGGGGGTAAACTATGGCTACACCTTC
NA TRBJ1-1 TRBV18 14 NA CASSPQDRNTEAFF TGTGCCAGCTCCCCTCAAGACAGGAACACTGAAGCTTTCTTT
NA TRBJ2-3 TRBV10-3 15 NA CAILSGAGGTDTQYF TGTGCCATCTTGTCGGGAGCAGGCGGAACAGATACGCAGTATTTT
NA TRBJ2-1 TRBV4-1 17 TRBD2 CATSRTSGTPSYNEQFF TGCGCCACCTCACGGACTAGCGGGACGCCATCCTACAATGAGCAGTTCTTC
NA TRBJ2-2 TRBV7-9 16 NA CATPRALGQNTGELFF TGTGCCACCCCCCGGGCTTTGGGACAGAACACCGGGGAGCTGTTTTTT
NA TRBJ1-5 TRBV6-1 15 TRBD1 CASSEMTGGGQPQHF TGTGCCAGCAGTGAAATGACAGGGGGCGGTCAGCCCCAGCATTTT
NA TRBJ2-2 TRBV5-1 15 TRBD1 CASRRDSTNTGELFF TGCGCCAGCAGGAGGGACAGCACGAACACCGGGGAGCTGTTTTTT
NA TRBJ2-7 TRBV28 13 NA CATSRVQYYEQYF TGTGCCACCTCGAGGGTCCAATACTACGAGCAGTACTTC
NA TRBJ1-4 TRBV5-1 14 NA CASSLQGSNEKLFF TGCGCCAGCAGCTTGCAGGGTTCGAATGAAAAACTGTTTTTT
NA TRBJ2-1 TRBV15 15 TRBD2 CATSRVTSGNSEQFF TGTGCCACCAGCAGAGTTACTAGCGGGAATTCTGAGCAGTTCTTC
NA TRBJ1-1 TRBV28 13 NA CASRPQGNTEAFF TGTGCCAGCAGACCCCAGGGAAACACTGAAGCTTTCTTT
NA TRBJ2-7 TRBV18 15 TRBD2 CASSPPLSGSYEQYF TGTGCCAGCTCACCACCGCTTAGCGGGAGTTACGAGCAGTACTTC
NA TRBJ2-7 TRBV28 14 NA CASATGTASYEQYF TGTGCCAGCGCAACAGGGACCGCCTCCTACGAGCAGTACTTC
NA TRBJ1-2 TRBV2 11 NA CASSEGGPYTF TGTGCCAGCAGTGAGGGAGGACCCTACACCTTC
NA TRBJ1-5 TRBV4-3 15 NA CASSQEGKAGEPQHF TGCGCCAGCAGCCAAGAGGGGAAGGCGGGGGAGCCCCAGCATTTT
NA TRBJ2-3 TRBV5-1 16 TRBD1 CASSLAGGQGTDTQYF TGCGCCAGCAGCTTGGCCGGGGGACAGGGGACAGATACGCAGTATTTT
NA TRBJ1-5 TRBV7-9 14 NA CASTTGSSNQPQHF TGTGCCAGTACTACGGGGTCTAGCAATCAGCCCCAGCATTTT
NA TRBJ1-5 TRBV19 14 NA CASSIRTENQPQHF TGTGCCAGTAGTATTCGGACAGAAAATCAGCCCCAGCATTTT
NA TRBJ2-1 TRBV7-9 11 NA CASSSRREQFF TGTGCCAGCAGCAGCAGGAGGGAGCAGTTCTTC
NA TRBJ1-2 TRBV5-1 13 TRBD1 CASSGDRGHGYTF TGCGCCAGCAGCGGGGACAGGGGGCATGGCTACACCTTC
few TRBJ1-4 TRBV28 15 NA CASSSPSATNEKLFF TGTGCCAGCAGTTCTCCTAGCGCAACTAATGAAAAACTGTTTTTT
few TRBJ2-1 TRBV6-1 14 NA CASSLGSPGDEQFF TGTGCCAGCAGTCTCGGGTCACCGGGTGATGAGCAGTTCTTC
NA TRBJ2-1 TRBV7-2 16 TRBD2 CASSGTGTSGVGGQFF TGTGCCAGCAGCGGGACCGGGACTAGCGGGGTGGGGGGGCAGTTCTTC
NA TRBJ2-5 TRBV18 16 NA CASSPGPAGYQETQYF TGTGCCAGCTCACCCGGTCCCGCAGGTTATCAAGAGACCCAGTACTTC
NA TRBJ2-5 TRBV11-3 14 TRBD1 CASSHGTGGETQYF TGTGCCAGCAGCCACGGGACAGGAGGGGAGACCCAGTACTTC
NA TRBJ1-2 TRBV28 15 NA CASSLYFGRNYGYTF TGTGCCAGCAGTTTATATTTTGGCCGAAACTATGGCTACACCTTC
once TRBJ1-4 TRBV30 14 TRBD1 CASSPDRVNEKLFF TGTGCCTCCTCCCCGGACAGGGTAAATGAAAAACTGTTTTTT